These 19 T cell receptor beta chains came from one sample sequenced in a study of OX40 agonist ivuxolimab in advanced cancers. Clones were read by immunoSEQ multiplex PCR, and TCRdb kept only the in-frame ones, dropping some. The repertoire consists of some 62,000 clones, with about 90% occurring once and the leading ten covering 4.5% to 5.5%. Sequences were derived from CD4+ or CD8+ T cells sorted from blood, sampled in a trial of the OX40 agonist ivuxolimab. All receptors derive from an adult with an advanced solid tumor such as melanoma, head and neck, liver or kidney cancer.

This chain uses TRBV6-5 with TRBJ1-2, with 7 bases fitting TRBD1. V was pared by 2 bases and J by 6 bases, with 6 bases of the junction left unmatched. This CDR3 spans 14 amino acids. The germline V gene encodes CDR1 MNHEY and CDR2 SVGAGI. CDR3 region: CASSYLTGTDGYTF. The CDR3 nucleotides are TGTGCCAGCAGTTACCTAACCGGGACAGATGGCTACACCTTC.

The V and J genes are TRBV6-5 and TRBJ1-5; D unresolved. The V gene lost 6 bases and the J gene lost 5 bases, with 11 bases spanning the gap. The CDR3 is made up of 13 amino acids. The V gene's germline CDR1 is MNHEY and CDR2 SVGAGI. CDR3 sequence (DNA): TGTGCCAGCAGGCCCCGGGTTCATCAGCCCCAGCATTTT. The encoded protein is CASRPRVHQPQHF.

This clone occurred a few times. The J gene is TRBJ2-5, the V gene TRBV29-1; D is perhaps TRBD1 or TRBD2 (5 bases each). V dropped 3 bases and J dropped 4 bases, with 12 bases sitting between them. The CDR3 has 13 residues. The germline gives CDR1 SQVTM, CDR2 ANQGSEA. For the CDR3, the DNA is TGCAGCGTTGACAGGGTAGGAGGAGAGACCCAGTACTTC. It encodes CSVDRVGGETQYF.

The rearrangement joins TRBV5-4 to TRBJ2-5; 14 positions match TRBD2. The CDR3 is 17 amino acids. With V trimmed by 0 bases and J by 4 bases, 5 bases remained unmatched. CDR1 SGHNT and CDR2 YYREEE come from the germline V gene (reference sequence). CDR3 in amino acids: CASSLDGLAGGGETQYF. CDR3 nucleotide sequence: TGTGCCAGCAGCTTGGACGGACTAGCGGGAGGCGGAGAGACCCAGTACTTC.

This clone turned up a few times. The DNA for the CDR3 is TGTGCCAGCAGCGTGGACCCTAGCATATATAGGGGTGAGCAGTTCTTC. As protein: CASSVDPSIYRGEQFF. V usage is TRBV9 and J usage is TRBJ2-1, with D perhaps matching TRBD1 or TRBD2 (5 bases each). The CDR3 consists of 16 residues. The germline V and J ends were trimmed by 2 bases and 9 bases, with 21 bases remaining between them. CDR1 is SGDLS, CDR2 YYNGEE, per germline.

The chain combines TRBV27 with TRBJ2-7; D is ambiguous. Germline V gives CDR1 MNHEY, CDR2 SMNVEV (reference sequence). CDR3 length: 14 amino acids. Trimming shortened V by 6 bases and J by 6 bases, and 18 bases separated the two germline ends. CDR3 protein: CASSLRTFGLEQYF. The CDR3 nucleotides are TGTGCCAGCAGCCTCCGCACTTTCGGCCTCGAGCAGTACTTC.

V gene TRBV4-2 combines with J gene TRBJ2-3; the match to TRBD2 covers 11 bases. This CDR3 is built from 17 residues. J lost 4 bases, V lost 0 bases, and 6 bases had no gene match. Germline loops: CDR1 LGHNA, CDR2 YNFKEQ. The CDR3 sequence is CASSQDSLAGGSDTQYF. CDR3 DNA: TGTGCCAGCAGCCAAGATTCCCTAGCGGGAGGTTCAGATACGCAGTATTTT.

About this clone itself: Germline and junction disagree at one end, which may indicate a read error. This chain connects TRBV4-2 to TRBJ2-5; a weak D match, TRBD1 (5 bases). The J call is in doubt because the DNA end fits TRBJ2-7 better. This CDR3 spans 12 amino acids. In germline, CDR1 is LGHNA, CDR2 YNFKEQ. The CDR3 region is CASSKDSYEQYF. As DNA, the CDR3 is TGTGCCAGCAGCAAAGACAGTTACGAGCAGTACTTC.

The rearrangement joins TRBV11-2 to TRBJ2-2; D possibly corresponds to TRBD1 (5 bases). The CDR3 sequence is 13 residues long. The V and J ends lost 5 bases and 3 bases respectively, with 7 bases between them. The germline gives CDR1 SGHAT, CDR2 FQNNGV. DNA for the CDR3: TGTGCCAGCAGCCAGGGCTACACCGGGGAGCTGTTTTTT. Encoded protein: CASSQGYTGELFF. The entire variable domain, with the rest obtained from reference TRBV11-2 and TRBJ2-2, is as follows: EAGVAQSPRYKIIEKRQSVAFWCNPISGHATLYWYQQILGQGPKLLIQFQNNGVVDDSQLPKDRFSAERLKGVDSTLKIQPAKLEDSAVYLCASSQGYTGELFFGEGSRLTVL.

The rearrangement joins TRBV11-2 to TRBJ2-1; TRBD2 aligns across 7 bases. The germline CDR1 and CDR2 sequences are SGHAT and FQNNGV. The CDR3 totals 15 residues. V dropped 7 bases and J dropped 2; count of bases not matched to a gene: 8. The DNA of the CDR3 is TGTGCCAGCACCCGTGCAAGCGGGGCCTACAATGAGCAGTTCTTC. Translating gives CASTRASGAYNEQFF.

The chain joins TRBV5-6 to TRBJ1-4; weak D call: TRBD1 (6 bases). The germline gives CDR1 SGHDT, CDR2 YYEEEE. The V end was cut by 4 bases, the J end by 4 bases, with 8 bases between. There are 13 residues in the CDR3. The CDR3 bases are TGTGCCAGCAGCCAGGGGATTAATGAAAAACTGTTTTTT. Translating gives CASSQGINEKLFF.

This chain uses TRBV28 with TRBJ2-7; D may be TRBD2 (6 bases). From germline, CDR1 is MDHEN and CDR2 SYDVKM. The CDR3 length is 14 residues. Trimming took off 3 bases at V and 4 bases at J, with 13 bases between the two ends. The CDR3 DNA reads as TGTGCCAGCAGTTTGGGCGGGACTGTTTACGAGCAGTACTTC. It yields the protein CASSLGGTVYEQYF.

CDR3 residues: CASSVARAGGWEEQFF. The CDR3 DNA follows: TGTGCCAGCAGCGTAGCTCGTGCGGGAGGGTGGGAGGAGCAGTTCTTC. This chain joins TRBV9 and TRBJ2-1, with 9 bases lining up with TRBD2. With 0 bases clipped from V and 10 bases from J, the junction kept 11 bases outside the gene matches. Per germline, CDR1 SGDLS and CDR2 YYNGEE. This CDR3 spans 16 amino acids.

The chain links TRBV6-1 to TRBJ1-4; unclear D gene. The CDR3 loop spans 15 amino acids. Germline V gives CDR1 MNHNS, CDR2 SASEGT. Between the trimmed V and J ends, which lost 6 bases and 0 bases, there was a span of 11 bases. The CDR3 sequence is CASRGGRATNEKLFF. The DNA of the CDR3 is TGTGCCAGCAGGGGTGGTCGGGCAACTAATGAAAAACTGTTTTTT.

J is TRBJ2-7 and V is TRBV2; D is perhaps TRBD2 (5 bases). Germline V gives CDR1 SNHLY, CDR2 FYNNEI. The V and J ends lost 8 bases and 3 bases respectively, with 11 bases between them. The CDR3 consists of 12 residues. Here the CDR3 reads CASLNGLYEQYF. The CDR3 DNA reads TGTGCCAGCTTAAATGGACTCTACGAGCAGTACTTC.

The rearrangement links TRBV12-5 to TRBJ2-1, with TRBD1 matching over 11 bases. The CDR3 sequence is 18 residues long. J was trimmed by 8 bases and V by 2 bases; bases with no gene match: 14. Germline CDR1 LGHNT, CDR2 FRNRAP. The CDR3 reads CASGLPGQGAHYIDEQFF. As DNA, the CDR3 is TGTGCTAGTGGTTTGCCCGGACAGGGGGCGCATTACATCGATGAGCAGTTCTTC. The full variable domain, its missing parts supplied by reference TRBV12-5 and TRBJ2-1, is DARVTQTPRHKVTEMGQEVTMRCQPILGHNTVFWYRQTMMQGLELLAYFRNRAPLDDSGMPKDRFSAEMPDATLATLKIQPSEPRDSAVYFCASGLPGQGAHYIDEQFFGPGTRLTVL.

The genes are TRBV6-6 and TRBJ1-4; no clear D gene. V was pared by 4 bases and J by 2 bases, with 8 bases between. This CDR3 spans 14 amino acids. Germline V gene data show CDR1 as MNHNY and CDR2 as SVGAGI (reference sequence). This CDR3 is CASSLGLTNEKLFF. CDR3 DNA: TGTGCCAGCAGTTTAGGACTCACTAATGAAAAACTGTTTTTT.

This CDR3 reads CASSQGQGANTEAFF. CDR3 DNA: TGCGCCAGCAGCCAAGGACAGGGGGCGAACACTGAAGCTTTCTTT. J is TRBJ1-1 and V is TRBV4-1; 10 nucleotides align to TRBD1. Germline V gene data show CDR1 as MGHRA and CDR2 as YSYEKL. V lost 1 base and J lost 1; bases outside the gene matches: 0. The CDR3 consists of 15 residues.

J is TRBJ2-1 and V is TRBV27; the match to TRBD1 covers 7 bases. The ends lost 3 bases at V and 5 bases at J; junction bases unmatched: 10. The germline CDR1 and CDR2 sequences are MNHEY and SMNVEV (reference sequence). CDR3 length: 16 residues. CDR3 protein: CASSFQDRVRDNEQFF. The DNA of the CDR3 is TGTGCCAGCAGTTTCCAAGACAGGGTTCGGGACAATGAGCAGTTCTTC.